The 27 T cell receptor beta chains presented below share a single source sample, sequenced in a study of cytomegalovirus exposure and HLA in healthy donors. Clones were read by immunoSEQ multiplex PCR, and TCRdb kept only the in-frame ones, dropping some. The sample carries roughly 140,000 clones, roughly nine tenths recorded once. The specimen sequenced was PBMCs. All receptors derive from a woman aged 18 to 35 in good health and CMV-seropositive.

The chain links TRBV29-1 to TRBJ1-4; TRBD1 aligns across 8 bases. Trimming cost V 4 bases and J 4 bases; bases outside gene matches: 2. The CDR3 contains 13 residues. The germline V gene has CDR1 SQVTM and CDR2 ANQGSEA. In DNA, the CDR3 is TGCAGCGTTGGACAGGGGTTTAATGAAAAACTGTTTTTT. Protein: CSVGQGFNEKLFF.

The J gene is TRBJ1-5, the V gene TRBV6-7; D gene ambiguous. TRBV6-7 is known as an ORF, though its function is uncertain. The CDR3 is made up of 15 amino acids. V lost 7 bases, J lost 3 bases, and 16 bases lay in between. This chain's CDR3 is CASTLWRVYNQPQHF. The CDR3 DNA is TGTGCCAGCACCCTTTGGAGGGTATACAATCAGCCCCAGCATTTT.

The chain has TRBV19 and TRBJ2-4; perhaps TRBD1 as D (5 bases). The CDR3 loop spans 15 amino acids. Trimming left V 5 bases short and J 1 base short, with 12 bases between. Germline V gene lookup returns CDR1 LNHDA and CDR2 SQIVND (reference sequence). Here the CDR3 reads CASSPSGLAKNIQYF. In DNA, the CDR3 is TGTGCCAGTAGTCCATCAGGGCTGGCCAAAAACATTCAGTACTTC.

V is TRBV13 and J is TRBJ2-1; TRBD2 agrees at 14 bases. Per germline, CDR1 PRHDT and CDR2 FYEKMQ (reference sequence). J lost 0 bases, V lost 5 bases, and 9 bases had no gene match. The CDR3 contains 19 residues. The CDR3 nucleotides read TGTGCCAGCAGCGAGAGGACTAGCGGGAGGCTTAGCTCCTACAATGAGCAGTTCTTC. Protein sequence: CASSERTSGRLSSYNEQFF.

This chain connects TRBV27 to TRBJ1-4; 7 bases fit TRBD1. Unmatched junction bases numbered 12, after V lost 6 bases and J lost 8 bases. The CDR3 runs to 15 residues. Per the germline V gene, CDR1 is MNHEY and CDR2 is SMNVEV (reference sequence). CDR3 amino acids: CASREIRGSKEKLFF. CDR3 DNA sequence: TGTGCCAGCAGGGAGATCAGGGGGTCAAAAGAAAAACTGTTTTTT.

V and J are TRBV5-5 and TRBJ2-6, with 9 bases fitting TRBD1. J gave up 0 bases and V 4 bases, and 5 bases lay outside the gene matches. CDR3 size: 17 residues. Germline V gene sequence: CDR1 SGHKS, CDR2 YYEKEE (reference sequence). CDR3 bases: TGTGCCAGCAGCACGGGACAGGGAAGCTCTGGGGCCAACGTCCTGACTTTC. It yields the protein CASSTGQGSSGANVLTF.

The V gene is TRBV5-1, the J gene TRBJ2-4; D remains unclear. CDR1 is SGHRS, CDR2 YFSETQ, per germline. V was clipped by 4 bases and J by 6 bases, with 17 bases between them. This CDR3 has 15 amino acids. The CDR3 DNA sequence: TGCGCCAGCAGCCCGACTTCCCAGAGTGGAAACATTCAGTACTTC. This gives the protein CASSPTSQSGNIQYF.

The V and J genes are TRBV4-1 and TRBJ2-5; D might be TRBD1 (5 bases). The CDR3 has 15 amino acids. V gave up 0 bases and J gave up 1 base, with 9 bases separating them. The V gene's germline CDR1 is MGHRA and CDR2 YSYEKL. The CDR3 DNA reads TGCGCCAGCAGCCAAGAATTCAGGGTCCAAGAGACCCAGTACTTC. Its protein is CASSQEFRVQETQYF.

V usage is TRBV5-1 and J usage is TRBJ2-5; maybe TRBD2 (5 bases). Trimming removed 0 bases at V and 4 bases at J, with 16 bases between. The CDR3 has 16 residues. CDR1 and CDR2 (germline): SGHRS, YFSETQ. The CDR3 protein is CASSLGQRGGLETQYF. The CDR3 nucleotides read TGCGCCAGCAGCTTGGGCCAGCGCGGCGGGTTAGAGACCCAGTACTTC.

This chain links TRBV4-2 with TRBJ2-1, with D tentatively TRBD2 (6 bases). V was shortened by 1 base and J by 5 bases, with 9 bases between the two germline ends. CDR3 length equals 14 residues. Germline CDR1 LGHNA, CDR2 YNFKEQ. Here the CDR3 DNA reads TGTGCCAGCAGCCAAGCGGGACTCAACAATGAGCAGTTCTTC. Its protein is CASSQAGLNNEQFF.

This chain joins TRBV6-7 and TRBJ2-7; D perhaps matches TRBD2 (6 bases). TRBV6-7 is marked as an open reading frame, function uncertain. Trimming pared 2 bases from V and 3 bases from J, leaving 14 bases between. CDR3 length: 15 amino acids. The CDR3 sequence is CASSYRSGVNYEQYF. CDR3 bases: TGTGCCAGCAGTTACAGATCGGGGGTCAACTACGAGCAGTACTTC.

This clone has only a few counts. V gene TRBV18 combines with J gene TRBJ2-1; perhaps TRBD1 as D (5 bases). The CDR3 length is 14 residues. From germline, CDR1 is KGHSH and CDR2 LQKENI. Trimming left V 6 bases short and J 2 bases short, with 11 bases between. In DNA, the CDR3 is TGTGCCAGCTCCCCAGACAGTACCTACAATGAGCAGTTCTTC. It specifies CASSPDSTYNEQFF.

This chain joins TRBV9 and TRBJ2-3, with 8 bases matching TRBD2. Looked up from germline, CDR1 is SGDLS and CDR2 is YYNGEE. The CDR3 has 16 amino acids. V lost 3 bases to trimming and J lost 2 bases; unmatched junction nucleotides: 8. The CDR3 DNA is TGTGCCAGCAGCGCGCTAGCGGGCACATTCACAGATACGCAGTATTTT. Protein product: CASSALAGTFTDTQYF.

The chain employs TRBV4-2 and TRBJ2-5; 11 nucleotides line up with TRBD2. The length of the CDR3 is 18 residues. Germline-derived CDR1 and CDR2 are LGHNA and YNFKEQ. The ends lost 0 bases at V and 5 bases at J; junction bases unmatched: 11. Here the CDR3 DNA reads TGTGCCAGCAGCCAAGATCGTGATAGCGGGAGGGCATTTGAGACCCAGTACTTC. This sequence encodes CASSQDRDSGRAFETQYF.

The gene calls are TRBV14 and TRBJ1-4, with 10 positions matching TRBD1. Germline V gene lookup returns CDR1 SGHDN and CDR2 FVKESK. The CDR3 is 16 residues long. Trimming removed 0 bases from V and 7 bases from J; junction bases left unmatched: 5. The CDR3 bases are TGTGCCAGCAGCCAAGACGCCGGGACAGGGGCTGAAAAACTGTTTTTT. Translating gives CASSQDAGTGAEKLFF.

V usage is TRBV6-6 and J usage is TRBJ1-2, with D possibly matching TRBD1 (5 bases). This CDR3 is 14 amino acids long. From germline, CDR1 is MNHNY and CDR2 SVGAGI (reference sequence). V was shortened by 2 bases and J by 5 bases, with 12 bases between the two germline ends. CDR3 in amino acids: CASSYGGMEYGYTF. Written as DNA, the CDR3 is TGTGCCAGCAGTTACGGGGGGATGGAGTATGGCTACACCTTC.

J is TRBJ2-1 and V is TRBV6-6, with D possibly being TRBD2 (6 bases). Germline lookup yields CDR1 MNHNY and CDR2 SVGAGI (reference sequence). This CDR3 has 13 residues. Between the trimmed V and J ends, which lost 7 bases and 7 bases, there was a span of 14 bases. The chain's CDR3 is CASTLRSGNEQFF. The CDR3 bases are TGTGCCAGCACCCTACGGAGCGGGAATGAGCAGTTCTTC.

V is TRBV10-3 and J is TRBJ1-1, with TRBD1 as a possible D gene (6 bases). The CDR3 extends over 16 amino acids. CDR1 and CDR2 (germline): ENHRY, SYGVKD. V lost 0 bases and J lost 1, with 12 bases in between. This chain's CDR3 is CAISESAGRGNTEAFF. CDR3 sequence (DNA): TGTGCCATCAGTGAGTCCGCGGGCAGGGGGAACACTGAAGCTTTCTTT.

The gene calls are TRBV5-6 and TRBJ2-5, with a weak D call TRBD1 (5 bases). The ends were cut back, 1 base at V and 3 bases at J, with 13 bases in the middle. The germline gives CDR1 SGHDT, CDR2 YYEEEE. The CDR3 is made up of 15 amino acids. The CDR3 sequence is CASSLMGGQEETQYF. The CDR3 DNA sequence: TGTGCCAGCAGCTTGATGGGTGGACAAGAAGAGACCCAGTACTTC.

This clone was observed a few times. The rearrangement joins TRBV5-1 to TRBJ2-3; TRBD2 is a possible D gene (5 bases). The germline V and J ends were trimmed by 4 bases and 4 bases, with 10 bases remaining between them. There are 13 residues in the CDR3. Germline loops: CDR1 SGHRS, CDR2 YFSETQ. CDR3 residues: CASSPEVSDTQYF. Written as DNA, the CDR3 is TGCGCCAGCAGCCCGGAGGTGTCAGATACGCAGTATTTT. The full variable domain, completed using reference TRBV5-1 and TRBJ2-3, is KAGVTQTPRYLIKTRGQQVTLSCSPISGHRSVSWYQQTPGQGLQFLFEYFSETQRNKGNFPGRFSGRQFSNSRSEMNVSTLELGDSALYLCASSPEVSDTQYFGPGTRLTVL.

CDR3 amino acids: CASSLAGGYEQYF. The CDR3 DNA sequence: TGTGCCAGCAGCTTAGCAGGGGGCTACGAGCAGTACTTC. This chain joins TRBV7-2 and TRBJ2-7; weak D call: TRBD1 (6 bases). Germline CDR1 SGHTA, CDR2 FQGNSA. The CDR3 consists of 13 residues. V lost 0 bases, J lost 3 bases, and 6 bases lay in between.

This clone has only a few counts. This chain joins TRBV11-3 and TRBJ1-1; 9 nucleotides match TRBD1. The CDR3 totals 19 residues. V lost 3 bases, J lost 1 base, and 15 bases stayed unmatched. Germline CDR1 and CDR2: SGHNT and YENEEA. CDR3 DNA: TGTGCCAGCAGCTTCTCCGGGACAGGGATCGGACGAAAGAACACTGAAGCTTTCTTT. This encodes CASSFSGTGIGRKNTEAFF. The full variable domain, completed using reference TRBV11-3 and TRBJ1-1, is EAGVVQSPRYKIIEKKQPVAFWCNPISGHNTLYWYLQNLGQGPELLIRYENEEAVDDSQLPKDRFSAERLKGVDSTLKIQPAELGDSAVYLCASSFSGTGIGRKNTEAFFGQGTRLTVV.

The V call is TRBV6-5, the J call TRBJ2-5, with 9 bases aligning to TRBD2. Looked up from germline, CDR1 is MNHEY and CDR2 is SVGAGI. J was trimmed by 1 base and V by 1 base; bases with no gene match: 4. The CDR3 covers 16 residues. This CDR3 is CASSYLTSGPQETQYF. CDR3 in DNA: TGTGCCAGCAGTTACTTGACTAGCGGCCCCCAAGAGACCCAGTACTTC.

The CDR3 DNA is TGTGCCAGCAGCGTCCGGGACAGGGGTGCCAATGAGCAGTTCTTC. This translates into CASSVRDRGANEQFF. V and J are TRBV11-2 and TRBJ2-1; 10 nucleotides align to TRBD1. V shed 5 bases, J shed 6 bases, and the junction held 7 bases outside the gene matches. CDR3 length: 15 residues. The V gene's germline CDR1 is SGHAT and CDR2 FQNNGV.

This clone was picked up one time. The V and J genes are TRBV28 and TRBJ2-7; TRBD2 agrees at 11 bases. J was trimmed by 4 bases and V by 6 bases; bases with no gene match: 5. The CDR3 has 14 amino acids. CDR1 is MDHEN and CDR2 is SYDVKM in the germline V gene. CDR3 in DNA: TGTGCCAGCAGAGCGGGACTAGCGGTTTACGAGCAGTACTTC. It encodes CASRAGLAVYEQYF.

The V gene is TRBV7-9, the J gene TRBJ2-7, with 13 bases lining up with TRBD2. Trimming removed 5 bases from V and 2 bases from J; junction bases left unmatched: 6. Looked up from germline, CDR1 is SEHNR and CDR2 is FQNEAQ (reference sequence). CDR3 size: 16 residues. Written as DNA, the CDR3 is TGTGCCAGCAGCCCCACTAGCGGGAGGGGAACCTACGAGCAGTACTTC. It codes for CASSPTSGRGTYEQYF.

J is TRBJ1-1 and V is TRBV15; the D gene is possibly TRBD1 (6 bases). Germline loops: CDR1 LNHNV, CDR2 YYDKDF (reference sequence). The CDR3 is 16 amino acids. Trimming stripped 0 bases from V and 0 bases from J, with 11 bases between. DNA for the CDR3: TGTGCCACCAGCAGAGATTCAGGGGTGATGAACACTGAAGCTTTCTTT. It yields the protein CATSRDSGVMNTEAFF.